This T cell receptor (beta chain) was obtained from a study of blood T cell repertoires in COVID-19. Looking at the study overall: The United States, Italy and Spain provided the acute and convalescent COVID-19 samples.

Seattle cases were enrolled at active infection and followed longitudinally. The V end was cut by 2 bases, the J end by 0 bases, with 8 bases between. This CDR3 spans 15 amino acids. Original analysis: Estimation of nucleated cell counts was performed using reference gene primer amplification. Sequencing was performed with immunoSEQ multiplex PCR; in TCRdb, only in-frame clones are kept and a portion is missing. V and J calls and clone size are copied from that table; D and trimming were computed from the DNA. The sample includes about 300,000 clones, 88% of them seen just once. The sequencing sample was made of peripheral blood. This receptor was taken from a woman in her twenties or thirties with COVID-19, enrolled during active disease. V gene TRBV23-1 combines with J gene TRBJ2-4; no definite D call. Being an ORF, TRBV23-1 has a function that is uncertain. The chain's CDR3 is CASSQLSLAKNIQYF. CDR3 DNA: TGCGCCAGCAGTCAACTGTCTCTAGCCAAAAACATTCAGTACTTC.